This is a list of T cell receptor beta chains from one sample in a study of blood T cell repertoires in COVID-19. The method was immunoSEQ multiplex PCR; TCRdb's version includes in-frame clones alone and lacks a portion of them. The sample has 250,000 or so clones, 90% seen once. The sequenced sample consisted of peripheral blood. Receptors were obtained from a woman aged 55-75 years with COVID-19, enrolled during active disease. Each CDR3 is given without its conserved first and last residue.

v_gene	CDR3aa
TRBV7-9	ASSLDQVLNEKLF
TRBV4-1	ASSQGLGYT
TRBV4-1	ASSQTGFANEKLF
TRBV7-2	ASSWRQGADGYT
TRBV7-8	ASSIDRGQPQH
TRBV18	ASSRSIQGNGELF
TRBV19	ASSMGQFSNYGYT
TRBV27	ASSMDRVSGELF
TRBV6-6	ASSRLAENIQY
TRBV30	AWSVTGGNTIY
TRBV30	AWSAGQGHGYT
TRBV2	ASSDKAGFYEQY
TRBV7-2	ASSPQGTRRSGNTIY
TRBV7-7	ASSLAAGVNTGELF
TRBV4-3	ASSQEIGPTGAF
TRBV4-3	ASSQDRGPGTQY
TRBV7-3	ASSLRGLAGGPEQF
TRBV6-2/TRBV6-3	ASSSLARTYEQY
TRBV15	ATSLYRGRQPQH
TRBV7-2	ASSLAGTGVYYNEQF
TRBV9	ASNVGGTSYEQY
TRBV11-2	ASSHTAELF
TRBV11-2	ASSFGPRTEAF
TRBV7-3	ASSLEEWGPRETQY